The 25 T cell receptor beta chains below were found in one sample sequenced in a study of blood T cell repertoires in COVID-19. Method: immunoSEQ multiplex PCR; TCRdb's copy keeps in-frame clones and lacks some. Of approximately 290,000 clones listed, roughly 91% are singletons. Sequencing was done on a sample of peripheral blood. These receptors all stem from a man aged 30 to 39 with acute or convalescent COVID-19.

CDR3 DNA: TGCAGCGTTGATGGGACAGGATTGTATTCTGGCTACACCTTC. It yields the protein CSVDGTGLYSGYTF. V usage is TRBV29-1 and J usage is TRBJ1-2; TRBD1 matches 8 bases. Germline V gives CDR1 SQVTM, CDR2 ANQGSEA. The junction had 10 bases not matched to a gene; V was cut back by 3 bases and J by 7 bases. The CDR3 is 14 amino acids.

This clone has only a few counts. The chain combines TRBV19 with TRBJ2-2; possible D gene TRBD1, 5 bases. Germline V gives CDR1 LNHDA, CDR2 SQIVND (reference sequence). There are 15 residues in the CDR3. V gave up 8 bases and J gave up 3 bases, with 16 bases separating them. The CDR3 nucleotides read TGTGCCAGTCGCCTTAGGGGCCTCGACACCGGGGAGCTGTTTTTT. Protein: CASRLRGLDTGELFF.

The chain couples TRBV19 to TRBJ1-5; 7 nucleotides agree with TRBD1. The V gene end was trimmed by 3 bases and the J gene end by 7 bases; junction bases not matched to a gene: 6. Germline-derived CDR1 and CDR2 are LNHDA and SQIVND (reference sequence). The CDR3 sequence is 14 residues long. The CDR3 loop is CASSIVGGLQPQHF. CDR3 DNA: TGTGCCAGTAGTATCGTAGGGGGCCTCCAGCCCCAGCATTTT.

V and J are TRBV11-2 and TRBJ2-7, with 8 bases lining up with TRBD2. V lost 6 bases to trimming and J lost 9 bases; unmatched junction nucleotides: 10. Germline V lookup: CDR1 SGHAT, CDR2 FQNNGV. The length of the CDR3 is 13 residues. The CDR3 DNA sequence: TGTGCCAGCAGATCCGGGACTAGTTACCCGCAGTACTTC. Residues: CASRSGTSYPQYF.

The V call is TRBV19, the J call TRBJ2-6; tentatively, D is TRBD1 (6 bases). Trimming removed 8 bases from V and 2 bases from J, with 10 bases in between. Germline CDR1 and CDR2: LNHDA and SQIVND (reference sequence). There are 14 residues in the CDR3. CDR3 protein: CASEDRTGANVLTF. DNA of the CDR3: TGTGCCAGTGAAGACAGGACTGGGGCCAACGTCCTGACTTTC.

This sequence joins TRBV28 and TRBJ1-5; D remains unclear. Germline V CDR1 and CDR2: MDHEN, SYDVKM. CDR3 length equals 17 residues. V dropped 2 bases and J dropped 0 bases, with 14 bases sitting between them. This CDR3 is CASSLEAALNSNQPQHF. The CDR3 nucleotides are TGTGCCAGCAGTTTAGAAGCCGCCCTCAATAGCAATCAGCCCCAGCATTTT.

CDR3 DNA sequence: TGTGCCAGCAGGTCGGGACAGGGCCACGAGCAGTACTTC. It translates to CASRSGQGHEQYF. The rearrangement links TRBV28 to TRBJ2-7, with 9 bases fitting TRBD1. After removal of 6 bases from V and 5 bases from J, the junction contained 5 bases not matched to a gene. The CDR3 sequence is 13 residues long. The germline V gene encodes CDR1 MDHEN and CDR2 SYDVKM.

The rearrangement joins TRBV4-1 to TRBJ1-5; D remains unclear. Germline V gives CDR1 MGHRA, CDR2 YSYEKL. V lost 0 bases to trimming and J lost 0 bases, with 15 bases between them. The CDR3 sequence is 18 residues long. CDR3 protein: CASSQEGMKSYSNQPQHF. The DNA for the CDR3 is TGCGCCAGCAGCCAAGAGGGCATGAAGAGTTATAGCAATCAGCCCCAGCATTTT.

The chain carries TRBV3-1 (or the pseudogene TRBV3-2) and TRBJ2-3; tentatively, D is TRBD1 (7 bases). Germline CDR1 and CDR2: LGHDT and YNNKEL (reference sequence). Trimming took 2 bases from V and 2 from J, leaving 11 bases between them. The length of the CDR3 is 15 residues. The CDR3, as DNA: TGTGCCAGCAGCCAACGCGGGACAGACACAGATACGCAGTATTTT. Protein sequence: CASSQRGTDTDTQYF.

The chain joins TRBV28 to TRBJ2-1; no clear D. V dropped 10 bases and J dropped 3 bases, with 16 bases sitting between them. The CDR3 covers 14 residues. Germline CDR1 is MDHEN and CDR2 is SYDVKM. CDR3 nucleotides: TGTGCCATTACGAAGAGGCAGTACTACAATGAGCAGTTCTTC. This encodes CAITKRQYYNEQFF.

This clone has a single count. The CDR3 DNA sequence: TGTGCCAGCAACGACAGGGTGGGAAACATTCAGTACTTC. Its translation is CASNDRVGNIQYF. This rearrangement joins TRBV25-1 to TRBJ2-4; TRBD1 matches 7 bases. Unmatched junction bases numbered 6, after V lost 7 bases and J lost 6 bases. This CDR3 is built from 13 residues. Germline V CDR1 and CDR2: MGHDK, SYGVNS.

This clone has only one observation. The chain couples TRBV5-1 to TRBJ2-3, with 11 bases fitting TRBD2. Germline V CDR1 and CDR2: SGHRS, YFSETQ. Trimming cost V 5 bases and J 2 bases; bases outside gene matches: 4. This CDR3 region has 15 residues. For the CDR3, the DNA is TGCGCCAGCAGGCAGGGACTAGCGGACACAGATACGCAGTATTTT. It codes for CASRQGLADTDTQYF.

The sample holds one count of this clone. The chain couples TRBV3-1 (or the pseudogene TRBV3-2) to TRBJ1-1, with no clear D. Trimming removed 2 bases from V and 6 bases from J, with 13 bases in between. Germline V CDR1 and CDR2: LGHDT, YNNKEL (reference sequence). CDR3 length: 14 residues. CDR3 residues: CASSQMGRVAEAFF. Written as DNA, the CDR3 is TGTGCCAGCAGCCAAATGGGGAGGGTGGCTGAAGCTTTCTTT.

The chain joins TRBV28 to TRBJ2-5; D is perhaps TRBD1 (6 bases). Germline V gene lookup returns CDR1 MDHEN and CDR2 SYDVKM. The CDR3 length is 17 residues. Trimming pared 5 bases from V and 5 bases from J, leaving 24 bases between. The CDR3 DNA reads TGTGCCAGCAGTCAACCCCGAAGTACAGGGATCGGGGAGACCCAGTACTTC. It is translated as CASSQPRSTGIGETQYF.

The chain couples TRBV28 to TRBJ1-3; maybe TRBD1 (6 bases). The CDR3 is 15 residues long. With 4 bases removed from V and 2 bases from J, the gap between germline ends came to 12 bases. Germline V gene lookup returns CDR1 MDHEN and CDR2 SYDVKM. The CDR3 region has the DNA TGTGCCAGCAGTTCCACAGGGTCGGCTGGAAACACCATATATTTT. Its translation is CASSSTGSAGNTIYF.

The CDR3 sequence: CASSPSGMDTQYF. DNA of the CDR3: TGTGCCAGCAGCCCCAGCGGAATGGATACGCAGTATTTT. The V call is TRBV3-1 (or the pseudogene TRBV3-2), the J call TRBJ2-3; perhaps TRBD2 as D (5 bases). Per the germline V gene, CDR1 is LGHDT and CDR2 is YNNKEL (reference sequence). The CDR3 has 13 amino acids. With 4 bases removed from V and 6 bases from J, the gap between germline ends came to 11 bases.

The rearrangement joins TRBV5-1 to TRBJ2-3; 7 nucleotides agree with TRBD2. Germline V gene data show CDR1 as SGHRS and CDR2 as YFSETQ. The CDR3 is made up of 15 amino acids. The V segment lost 2 bases and the J segment 0 bases; nucleotides outside the gene matches: 3. CDR3 in amino acids: CASSFERGSTDTQYF. DNA of the CDR3: TGCGCCAGCAGCTTCGAGCGGGGAAGCACAGATACGCAGTATTTT.

This chain connects TRBV5-8 to TRBJ2-7; D is possibly TRBD1 (6 bases). Germline V gene lookup returns CDR1 SGHTS and CDR2 YDEGEE. Trimming pared 0 bases from V and 3 bases from J, leaving 19 bases between. The CDR3 length is 17 residues. The CDR3 protein is CASSLVRASGQIYEQYF. Written as DNA, the CDR3 is TGTGCCAGCAGCTTGGTGCGGGCGAGCGGACAGATCTACGAGCAGTACTTC. Together with reference TRBV5-8 and TRBJ2-7, the CDR3 gives the full variable domain: EAGVTQSPTHLIKTRGQQATLRCSPISGHTSVYWYQQALGLGLQFLLWYDEGEERNRGNFPPRFSGRQFPNYSSELNVNALELEDSALYLCASSLVRASGQIYEQYFGPGTRLTVT.

In this sample, this clone turned up once. The genes are TRBV5-6 and TRBJ1-6; 7 nucleotides match TRBD1. The germline gives CDR1 SGHDT, CDR2 YYEEEE. V trimming: 2 bases; J trimming: 6 bases; junction bases outside the gene matches: 2. There are 14 residues in the CDR3. Here the CDR3 reads CASSFPGGNSPLHF. CDR3 bases: TGTGCCAGCAGCTTCCCAGGGGGTAATTCACCCCTCCACTTT.

This sequence joins TRBV28 and TRBJ1-2; TRBD1 matches 8 bases. V lost 5 bases and J lost 3; bases outside the gene matches: 8. CDR1 and CDR2 from the germline V gene are MDHEN and SYDVKM. The CDR3 is 15 residues long. This CDR3 reads CASSTWTGWDYGYTF. The CDR3 DNA reads as TGTGCCAGCAGTACCTGGACAGGGTGGGACTATGGCTACACCTTC.

This rearrangement joins TRBV6-1 to TRBJ2-7; D gene uncertain. CDR3 length equals 12 residues. The V gene lost 3 bases and the J gene lost 1 base, with 4 bases spanning the gap. Germline lookup yields CDR1 MNHNS and CDR2 SASEGT. The CDR3 loop is CASSDISYEQYF. CDR3 coding DNA: TGTGCCAGCAGTGACATTTCCTACGAGCAGTACTTC.

The genes are TRBV30 and TRBJ1-6, with 8 bases aligning to TRBD1. The germline gives CDR1 GTSNPN, CDR2 SVGIG (reference sequence). The CDR3 runs to 14 residues. The V and J ends lost 0 bases and 10 bases, in that order; junction bases with no gene match: 5. CDR3 DNA sequence: TGTGCCTGGAGTGTAGGGACAGGTGACTCACCCCTCCACTTT. Encoded protein: CAWSVGTGDSPLHF.

The chain links TRBV6-2 or TRBV6-3 to TRBJ2-1; TRBD2 aligns across 8 bases. Germline trimming cut 0 bases from V and 1 base from J; bases unmatched to any gene: 8. This CDR3 comprises 18 residues. Germline lookup yields CDR1 MNHEY and CDR2 SVGEGT. The DNA for the CDR3 is TGTGCCAGCAGTTACTCAAGCGGGAGTACGAGGTCCTACAATGAGCAGTTCTTC. Its translation: CASSYSSGSTRSYNEQFF.

This clone was recorded a few times. The chain uses TRBV7-9 and TRBJ1-3; D gene uncertain. Per germline, CDR1 SEHNR and CDR2 FQNEAQ (reference sequence). V lost 1 base and J lost 3, with 19 bases in between. The CDR3 loop spans 18 amino acids. CDR3 bases: TGTGCCAGCAGCTTAGGACCAGGTAGCGGACTGGGTGGAAACACCATATATTTT. This sequence encodes CASSLGPGSGLGGNTIYF.

This clone has just one count. V is TRBV30 and J is TRBJ2-2; tentatively, D is TRBD1 (5 bases). There are 15 residues in the CDR3. The V and J ends lost 6 bases and 1 base respectively, with 15 bases between them. In germline, CDR1 is GTSNPN, CDR2 SVGIG (reference sequence). For the CDR3, the DNA is TGTGCCTGCACGACAGACCGGAGGAACACCGGGGAGCTGTTTTTT. Translated: CACTTDRRNTGELFF.